The following is a T cell receptor (beta chain) sequence with its context. Its antigen is undetermined. These data are taken from a study of a mutant IDH1 vaccine in newly diagnosed glioma. In the study overall: Across weeks 1, 3, 5, 7, 11, 15, 19 and 23, patients received a vaccination each time, eight in all. Patients previously underwent radiotherapy, temozolomide, or both, and most underwent both. The study's findings and limits: Across multiple MHC alleles, 80% to 95% of patients had vaccine-induced responses.

This CDR3 has 14 residues. V dropped 2 bases and J dropped 6 bases, with 13 bases sitting between them. Germline V gene data show CDR1 as MDHEN and CDR2 as SYDVKM. The sample's time point: week 5, during vaccination. Doses comprised 300 ug of mutant IDH1 20-mer peptide each, plus topical imiquimod. Sequencing used immunoSEQ multiplex PCR; TCRdb keeps in-frame clones, though not all of them. The sample has around 58,000 clones; roughly four fifths are singletons. This TCR was recovered from a man aged 25-45 years with glioma. This material consisted of PBMCs, taken from a glioma patient whose treatment included an IDH1 peptide vaccine. The V gene is TRBV28, the J gene TRBJ1-2; no definite D call. CDR3 residues: CASSLSALWHGYTF. The CDR3 coding sequence is TGTGCCAGCAGTTTAAGCGCCCTCTGGCATGGCTACACCTTC.